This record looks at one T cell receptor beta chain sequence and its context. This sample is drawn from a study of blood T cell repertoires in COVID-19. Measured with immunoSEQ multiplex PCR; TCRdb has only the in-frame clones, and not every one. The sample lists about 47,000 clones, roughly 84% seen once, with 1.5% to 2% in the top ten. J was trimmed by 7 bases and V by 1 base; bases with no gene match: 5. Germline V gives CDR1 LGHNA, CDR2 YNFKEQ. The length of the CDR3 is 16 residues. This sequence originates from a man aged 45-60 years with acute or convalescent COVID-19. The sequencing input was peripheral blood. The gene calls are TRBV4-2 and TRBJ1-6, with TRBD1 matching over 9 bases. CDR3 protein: CASSQGPTGGNSPLHF. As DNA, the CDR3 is TGTGCCAGCAGCCAAGGGCCCACAGGGGGCAATTCACCCCTCCACTTT.